The 26 T cell receptor beta chains below were found in one sample sequenced in a study of blood T cells in healthy people across ages. A second PCR of about 6 to 12 cycles used a sample-barcoded 5' primer and a J-beta primer mix. TCRdb used MiXCR to reprocess the 5' RACE reads, holding one entry per CDR3 protein. The sample yields approximately 850,000 distinct CDR3 sequences, 40% to 50% seen once. The source material was blood. The receptors come from a man aged 60 to 75 in good health.

J is TRBJ2-3 and V is TRBV7-2, with no clear D. CDR3 length: 12 residues. CDR1 and CDR2 from the germline V gene are SGHTA and FQGNSA. V was shortened by 0 bases and J by 5 bases, with 3 bases between the two germline ends. The CDR3: CASSLARDTQYF. The DNA of the CDR3 is TGTGCCAGCAGCTTAGCCCGAGATACGCAGTATTTT. Variable domain in full (rest from reference TRBV7-2 and TRBJ2-3): GAGVSQSPSNKVTEKGKDVELRCDPISGHTALYWYRQSLGQGLEFLIYFQGNSAPDKSGLPSDRFSAERTGGSVSTLTIQRTQQEDSAVYLCASSLARDTQYFGPGTRLTVL.

V is TRBV6-5 and J is TRBJ2-1; D is uncertain. The CDR3 is 13 amino acids. Germline loops: CDR1 MNHEY, CDR2 SVGAGI. Trimming took off 5 bases at V and 5 bases at J, with 10 bases between the two ends. The CDR3 loop reads CASSPKLNNEQFF. The CDR3 DNA reads TGTGCCAGCAGTCCCAAATTAAACAATGAGCAGTTCTTC.

Only a few counts were recorded for this clonotype. V gene TRBV6-1 combines with J gene TRBJ1-5, with 10 bases matching TRBD1. The CDR3 contains 15 residues. Per germline, CDR1 MNHNS and CDR2 SASEGT. V shed 6 bases and J 5 bases; nucleotides not matched to a gene: 7. The DNA for the CDR3 is TGTGCCAGCAGACGAAAAGGGACAGGGGATCAGCCCCAGCATTTT. Its translation is CASRRKGTGDQPQHF.

This clonotype was seen many times. The rearrangement links TRBV6-5 to TRBJ2-5; D unclear. CDR1 MNHEY and CDR2 SVGAGI come from the germline V gene. This CDR3 region has 12 residues. The V end was cut by 4 bases, the J end by 5 bases, with 8 bases between. The CDR3 is CASSFGPETQYF. DNA of the CDR3: TGTGCCAGCAGTTTCGGGCCGGAGACCCAGTACTTC.

The V call is TRBV5-1, the J call TRBJ2-4; D may match TRBD1 or TRBD2 (5 bases each). The DNA end is a closer match to TRBJ2-7, so the J assignment may be wrong. The CDR3 extends over 14 amino acids. Germline lookup yields CDR1 SGHRS and CDR2 YFSETQ. The CDR3 DNA reads as TGCGCCAGCAGTTCGGGACCAAGGCCCCACGAGCAGTACTTC. As protein: CASSSGPRPHEQYF.

This clonotype was detected a few times. The gene calls are TRBV6-1 and TRBJ2-4; weak D call: TRBD2 (7 bases). The V and J ends lost 6 bases and 3 bases respectively, with 18 bases between them. CDR3 length equals 16 residues. Germline values: CDR1 MNHNS, CDR2 SASEGT. The CDR3 DNA reads as TGTGCCAGCAGCTTCACGCAGGGGAGGGACAAAAACATTCAGTACTTC. Protein: CASSFTQGRDKNIQYF.

The rearrangement links TRBV4-3 to TRBJ2-1; D tentatively reads TRBD1 or TRBD2 (5 bases each). CDR1 LGHNA and CDR2 YSLEER come from the germline V gene. This CDR3 contains 16 residues. The V gene lost 3 bases and the J gene lost 2 bases, with 14 bases spanning the gap. CDR3 region: CASSQSHRGAYNEQFF. CDR3 DNA: TGCGCCAGCAGCCAGAGCCATAGGGGAGCCTACAATGAGCAGTTCTTC.

This clonotype was seen at least ten times. V and J are TRBV12-3 or TRBV12-4 and TRBJ2-1, with a possible D match to TRBD2 (5 bases). The CDR3 runs to 12 residues. V dropped 6 bases and J dropped 9 bases, with 12 bases sitting between them. CDR3 loop: CASSVLGSEQFF. The CDR3 DNA reads TGTGCCAGCAGCGTACTAGGGAGTGAGCAGTTCTTC.

This clonotype was counted once. This chain uses TRBV14 with TRBJ2-2; TRBD2 matches at 7 bases. The CDR3 loop spans 17 amino acids. CDR1 and CDR2 from the germline V gene are SGHDN and FVKESK. Unmatched junction bases numbered 8, after V lost 3 bases and J lost 1 base. CDR3 protein: CASSQGGRQLNTGELFF. The CDR3 DNA is TGTGCCAGCAGCCAGGGGGGGAGACAGCTGAACACCGGGGAGCTGTTTTTT.

The sample holds a few counts of this clonotype. This chain connects TRBV5-1 to TRBJ2-7, with a weak D call TRBD2 (7 bases). Trimming left V 0 bases short and J 2 bases short, with 15 bases between. Germline CDR1 and CDR2: SGHRS and YFSETQ. There are 16 residues in the CDR3. CDR3 sequence: CASSLGRRGGTYEQYF. In nucleotides, the CDR3 is TGCGCCAGCAGCTTGGGGCGAAGGGGGGGCACCTACGAGCAGTACTTC.

The chain joins TRBV20-1 to TRBJ1-1; TRBD1 agrees at 7 bases. CDR1 is DFQATT and CDR2 is SNEGSKA in the germline V gene (reference sequence). After removal of 3 bases from V and 4 bases from J, the junction contained 8 bases not matched to a gene. The CDR3 covers 14 residues. CDR3 sequence (DNA): TGCAGTGCTAGTCCCGGACAGGATGGCACTGAAGCTTTCTTT. It encodes CSASPGQDGTEAFF.

To note about this clonotype: Sequence at one end of the junction differs from germline and may be a read error. The chain has TRBV11-3 and TRBJ2-1; no clear D. Germline loops: CDR1 SGHNT, CDR2 YENEEA. This CDR3 contains 13 residues. The CDR3 here is CASSVDSGDEQFF. CDR3 in DNA: TGTGCCAGCAGCGTAGATTCGGGTGATGAGCAGTTCTTC.

This clonotype showed up many times. The chain carries TRBV9 and TRBJ2-1; 11 bases align to TRBD2. The CDR3 has 15 amino acids. Trimming at V came to 3 bases and at J to 2 bases, leaving 1 base not matched to a gene. Germline V gives CDR1 SGDLS, CDR2 YYNGEE. CDR3 amino acids: CASSASGGPYNEQFF. CDR3 DNA sequence: TGTGCCAGCAGCGCTAGCGGGGGGCCCTACAATGAGCAGTTCTTC.

The chain is built from TRBV20-1 and TRBJ2-3, with a weak D call TRBD2 (6 bases). Germline CDR1 reads DFQATT; CDR2 reads SNEGSKA (reference sequence). The CDR3 is 15 residues long. Between the trimmed V and J ends, which lost 0 bases and 4 bases, there was a span of 14 bases. The CDR3 here is CSARERGANSDTQYF. CDR3 bases: TGCAGTGCTAGAGAACGCGGGGCAAATTCAGATACGCAGTATTTT.

The gene calls are TRBV3-1 and TRBJ2-3; D remains ambiguous. Germline assignment: CDR1 LGHDT and CDR2 YNNKEL (reference sequence). Trimming took off 4 bases at V and 2 bases at J, with 19 bases between the two ends. CDR3 length: 17 amino acids. The CDR3 nucleotides are TGTGCCAGCAGCCGGGAATCAACCGCTACCCACACAGATACGCAGTATTTT. Translation: CASSRESTATHTDTQYF.

In regard to this clonotype: A much larger clone lies a single base off, so this may be a read error. The rearrangement joins TRBV18 to TRBJ2-7; the D gene is possibly TRBD1 (6 bases). CDR1 and CDR2 (germline): KGHSH, LQKENI. This CDR3 spans 13 amino acids. CDR3 coding DNA: TGTGTCAGCTCACGGACAGTTAGCGACGAGCAGTACTTC. This gives the protein CVSSRTVSDEQYF.

This clonotype was seen only a few times. This chain joins TRBV7-2 and TRBJ1-5; unclear D gene. Per the germline V gene, CDR1 is SGHTA and CDR2 is FQGNSA. The ends were cut back, 2 bases at V and 0 bases at J, with 11 bases in the middle. This CDR3 region has 16 residues. The CDR3 DNA is TGTGCCAGCAGCTTATCTGGCGGGTATAGCAATCAGCCCCAGCATTTT. This encodes CASSLSGGYSNQPQHF.

Only a few counts were recorded for this clonotype. The V and J genes are TRBV7-2 and TRBJ2-5; 7 positions match TRBD1. The better agreement between TRBJ2-7 and the DNA end casts doubt on the J call. The germline V gene has CDR1 SGHTA and CDR2 FQGNSA. The CDR3 totals 14 residues. CDR3 residues: CASSSRQGFDEQYF. CDR3 bases: TGTGCCAGCAGCTCCAGACAGGGTTTCGACGAGCAGTACTTC.

This clonotype has only a few counts. The CDR3 here is CATWTGVTDTQYF. In DNA, the CDR3 is TGTGCCACATGGACAGGGGTGACAGATACGCAGTATTTT. V usage is TRBV10-3 and J usage is TRBJ2-3; 9 bases map to TRBD1. The germline V gene has CDR1 ENHRY and CDR2 SYGVKD. The CDR3 runs 13 residues. Germline trimming cut 10 bases from V and 3 bases from J; bases unmatched to any gene: 5.

V and J are TRBV10-2 and TRBJ1-4; D call uncertain. The CDR3 consists of 11 residues. In germline, CDR1 is WSHSY, CDR2 SAAADI. Trimming removed 8 bases at V and 4 bases at J, with 5 bases between. The CDR3 sequence: CASFNNEKLFF. CDR3 nucleotide sequence: TGCGCCAGCTTTAATAATGAAAAACTGTTTTTT.

This clonotype was observed a handful of times. V usage is TRBV3-1 and J usage is TRBJ2-4, with TRBD1 matching over 8 bases. The V and J ends lost 1 base and 2 bases, in that order; junction bases with no gene match: 1. This CDR3 has 15 residues. CDR1 LGHDT and CDR2 YNNKEL come from the germline V gene (reference sequence). This chain's CDR3 is CASSQGTGPKNIQYF. The CDR3 DNA reads as TGTGCCAGCAGCCAAGGGACAGGGCCCAAAAACATTCAGTACTTC.

This clonotype was counted a few times. The rearrangement uses TRBV29-1 and TRBJ1-2, with D tentatively TRBD1 (5 bases). Germline V gene lookup returns CDR1 SQVTM and CDR2 ANQGSEA. The CDR3 is made up of 14 amino acids. V lost 4 bases, J lost 5 bases, and 17 bases lay in between. DNA for the CDR3: TGCAGCGTTGGGGCCCGGGGCGGATCATATGGCTACACCTTC. Translated, it gives CSVGARGGSYGYTF.

This clonotype came up many times. The chain is built from TRBV20-1 and TRBJ2-5; 13 bases map to TRBD2. This CDR3 has 16 residues. Trimming removed 1 base from V and 11 bases from J; junction bases left unmatched: 13. Germline loops: CDR1 DFQATT, CDR2 SNEGSKA (reference sequence). CDR3 residues: CSARVTSGGRPLLQYF. CDR3 coding DNA: TGCAGTGCTAGAGTGACTAGCGGGGGGCGCCCCCTATTGCAGTACTTC.

This chain uses TRBV18 with TRBJ2-7; D gene uncertain. The assigned J gene may be wrong: the sequence end matches TRBJ2-5 better. This CDR3 contains 13 residues. From germline, CDR1 is KGHSH and CDR2 LQKENI. CDR3 sequence (DNA): TGTGCCAGCTCACCGTCGCTTGAGGAGACCCAGTACTTC. Its protein product is CASSPSLEETQYF.

This clonotype was seen once. The chain recombines TRBV12-3 or TRBV12-4 with TRBJ2-5; D is unclear. The J call may be wrong; the DNA end is better matched by TRBJ2-7. There are 12 residues in the CDR3. The CDR3 DNA reads TGTGCCAGCAGTTTCGGTTACCACGAGCAGTACTTC. This sequence encodes CASSFGYHEQYF.

As for this clonotype: Germline and junction disagree at one end, which may indicate a read error. The V and J genes are TRBV27 and TRBJ1-1; TRBD1 might be the D (6 bases). The germline CDR1 and CDR2 sequences are MNHEY and SMNVEV (reference sequence). CDR3 length: 13 amino acids. The CDR3 spells CASGRGGNAEAFF. CDR3 sequence (DNA): TGTGCCAGCGGTAGGGGGGGGAACGCTGAAGCTTTCTTT.